The 10 T cell receptor beta chains below were found in one sample sequenced in a study of OX40 agonist ivuxolimab in advanced cancers. Repertoires were generated with immunoSEQ multiplex PCR, while TCRdb's copy carries only in-frame clones and drops some. The sample shows about 73,000 clones, roughly 86% of them seen only once. This specimen was CD4+ or CD8+ T cells sorted from blood, taken in a trial of the OX40 agonist ivuxolimab. These receptors all stem from an adult with an advanced solid tumor such as melanoma, head and neck, liver or kidney cancer.

This sequence joins TRBV5-6 and TRBJ2-1, with 7 positions matching TRBD1. Germline values: CDR1 SGHDT, CDR2 YYEEEE. V lost 3 bases and J lost 5; bases outside the gene matches: 11. The CDR3 extends over 16 amino acids. The CDR3 loop reads CASSWTGTATNNEQFF. The CDR3, as DNA: TGTGCCAGCAGCTGGACCGGGACAGCCACAAACAATGAGCAGTTCTTC.

This chain joins TRBV5-4 and TRBJ1-6; TRBD1 aligns across 8 bases. This CDR3 has 15 amino acids. CDR1 and CDR2 (germline): SGHNT, YYREEE (reference sequence). The ends lost 2 bases at V and 9 bases at J; junction bases unmatched: 7. Here the CDR3 reads CASSFGQGFGSPLHF. CDR3 in DNA: TGTGCCAGCAGCTTTGGACAGGGCTTTGGTTCACCCCTCCACTTT.

The gene calls are TRBV9 and TRBJ2-3; D is uncertain. Trimming cost V 0 bases and J 5 bases, with 1 base left between them. Looked up from germline, CDR1 is SGDLS and CDR2 is YYNGEE. The CDR3 has 11 amino acids. DNA for the CDR3: TGTGCCAGCAGCGTAGGAGATACGCAGTATTTT. Its protein is CASSVGDTQYF.

The V and J genes are TRBV6-6 and TRBJ2-7, with 7 nucleotides matching TRBD2. V lost 6 bases to trimming and J lost 1 base; unmatched junction nucleotides: 6. Germline CDR1 reads MNHNY; CDR2 reads SVGAGI (reference sequence). CDR3 length equals 14 residues. This CDR3 reads CASRFYGGSYEQYF. The CDR3 DNA sequence: TGTGCCAGCAGATTTTACGGGGGGTCCTACGAGCAGTACTTC.

The chain has TRBV28 and TRBJ2-5; TRBD2 matches at 10 bases. The CDR3 has 15 residues. V was pared by 1 base and J by 7 bases, with 6 bases of the junction left unmatched. Germline loops: CDR1 MDHEN, CDR2 SYDVKM. The CDR3 spells CASSLLGLATATQYF. The CDR3 nucleotides read TGTGCCAGCAGTTTATTGGGACTAGCGACCGCGACCCAGTACTTC.

Of note for this clone: In the same sample, other DNA sequences code for this CDR3. The rearrangement uses TRBV2 and TRBJ1-4; D remains unclear. CDR3 size: 15 residues. Germline values: CDR1 SNHLY, CDR2 FYNNEI. V lost 6 bases, J lost 2 bases, and 13 bases lay in between. The CDR3 sequence is CASSDQGRTNEKLFF. The CDR3 region has the DNA TGTGCCAGCAGCGACCAAGGACGGACTAATGAAAAACTGTTTTTT.

V usage is TRBV11-3 and J usage is TRBJ2-1, with 16 bases identical to TRBD2. Per germline, CDR1 SGHNT and CDR2 YENEEA. This CDR3 spans 15 amino acids. With 5 bases clipped from V and 10 bases from J, the junction kept 5 bases outside the gene matches. CDR3 sequence (DNA): TGTGCCAGCAGCCCGGGGACTAGCGGGAGGGGGGAGCAGTTCTTC. Protein: CASSPGTSGRGEQFF.

This chain links TRBV27 with TRBJ1-2; D is perhaps TRBD1 (6 bases). Germline V gene lookup returns CDR1 MNHEY and CDR2 SMNVEV (reference sequence). The CDR3 sequence is 14 residues long. Trimming took off 6 bases at V and 2 bases at J, with 13 bases between the two ends. The CDR3 bases are TGTGCCAGCAGCTATAGAACAGGGAACTATGGCTACACCTTC. Protein product: CASSYRTGNYGYTF.

The rearrangement uses TRBV5-6 and TRBJ1-5; D remains unclear. The ends were cut back, 0 bases at V and 2 bases at J, with 12 bases in the middle. The germline V gene encodes CDR1 SGHDT and CDR2 YYEEEE. The CDR3 is 16 residues long. The CDR3 DNA reads TGTGCCAGCAGCTTGGCAGGCCCAAGGGGCAATCAGCCCCAGCATTTT. This encodes CASSLAGPRGNQPQHF.

The chain has TRBV7-3 and TRBJ2-1, with a weak D call TRBD1 (6 bases). Germline V lookup: CDR1 SGHTA, CDR2 FQGTGA. V dropped 4 bases and J dropped 0 bases, with 10 bases sitting between them. This CDR3 has 15 amino acids. CDR3 region: CASSSTGSSYNEQFF. For the CDR3, the DNA is TGTGCCAGCAGCTCTACAGGGAGCTCCTACAATGAGCAGTTCTTC.